This TCR beta chain appears in the sequencing data of a study of graft-versus-host responses after intestinal transplantation. The overall study: Multivisceral, liver-intestinal, or isolated intestinal transplants were performed in recipients. Study-level findings and limits: GvH clones detected in recipient marrow included some appearing first in ileum or blood. Early post-transplant falls in HvG clones accompanied the peak levels of circulating GvH clones.

With 4 bases clipped from V and 0 bases from J, the junction kept 13 bases outside the gene matches. Germline V gene lookup returns CDR1 LGHNA and CDR2 YSLEER. The CDR3 loop spans 18 amino acids. Measured with immunoSEQ multiplex PCR; TCRdb has only the in-frame clones, and not every one. This table has about 110,000 clones, about 92% appearing once. Only one count was recorded for this clone. Its specificity is not known. This TCR was recovered from a human donor who was the organ donor for an intestinal transplant. The sequenced sample was unstimulated CD8+ T cells sorted from spleen or lymph node cells, obtained before transplant. The chain combines TRBV4-3 with TRBJ2-3; TRBD2 matches at 7 bases. The CDR3 sequence is CASSPRLVGSGSTDTQYF. CDR3 coding DNA: TGCGCCAGCAGCCCCCGACTGGTTGGTAGCGGGAGCACAGATACGCAGTATTTT.